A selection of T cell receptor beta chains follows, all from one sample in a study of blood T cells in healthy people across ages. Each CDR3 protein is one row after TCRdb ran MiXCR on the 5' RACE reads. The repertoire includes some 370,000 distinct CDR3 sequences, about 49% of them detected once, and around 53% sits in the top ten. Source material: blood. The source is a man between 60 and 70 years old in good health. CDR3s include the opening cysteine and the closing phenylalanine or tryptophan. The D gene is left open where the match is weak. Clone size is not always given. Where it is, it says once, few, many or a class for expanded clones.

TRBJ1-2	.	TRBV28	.	TGTGCCAGCAGTTTACGTACAGTTGGGGGCTACACCTTC	CASSLRTVGGYTF
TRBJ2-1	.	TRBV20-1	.	TGCAGTGCTAGAGATTGGTCTAGCCCCCCCGAGCAGTTCTTC	CSARDWSSPPEQFF
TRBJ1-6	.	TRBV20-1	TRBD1	TGCAGTGCTAGACGGACAGGCGACTTCAGGACCCTCCACTTT	CSARRTGDFRTLHF
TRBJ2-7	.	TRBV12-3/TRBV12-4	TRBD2	TGTGCCAGCAGCCTCAGCGGGGGGGCTTCCTACGAGCAGTACTTC	CASSLSGGASYEQYF
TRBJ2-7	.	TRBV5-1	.	TGCGCCAGCCGGAGGGACGGTCCTCCGTCCGAGCAGTACTTC	CASRRDGPPSEQYF
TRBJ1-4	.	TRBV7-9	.	TGTGTCCTCGCCGACGAGATTAATGAAAAACTGTTTTTT	CVLADEINEKLFF
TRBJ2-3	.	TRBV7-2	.	TGTGCCAGCAGCTTAGCTCTTCAAGTGGGCACAGATACGCAGTATTTT	CASSLALQVGTDTQYF
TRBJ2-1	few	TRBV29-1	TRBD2	TGCAGCGCTCTAGCGGGATCCTACAATGAGCAGTTCTTC	CSALAGSYNEQFF
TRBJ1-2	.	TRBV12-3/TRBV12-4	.	TGTGCCAGCAGTTTCGGGACGGCTAACTATGGCTACACCTTC	CASSFGTANYGYTF
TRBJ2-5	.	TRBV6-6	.	TGTGCCAGCAGTTACGAGGTTATGGGAGAGACCCAGTACTTC	CASSYEVMGETQYF
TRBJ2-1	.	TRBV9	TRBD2	TGTGCCAGCAGCGATAGCGGGGGCCACTACAATGAGCAGTTCTTC	CASSDSGGHYNEQFF
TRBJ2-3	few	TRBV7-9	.	TGTGCCAGCAGCTTGGATGGGGACCGCACAGATACGCAGTATTTT	CASSLDGDRTDTQYF
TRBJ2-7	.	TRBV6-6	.	TGTGCCAGCCAAAGGGACTTTGTCTCCTACGAGCAGTACTTC	CASQRDFVSYEQYF
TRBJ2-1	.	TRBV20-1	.	TGCAGTGCTAGAGTATTGGAGAACTACAATGAGCAGTTCTTC	CSARVLENYNEQFF
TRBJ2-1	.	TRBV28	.	TGTGCCAGCAGGCCGGGTGGAGGGAACCACAATGAGCAGTTCTTC	CASRPGGGNHNEQFF
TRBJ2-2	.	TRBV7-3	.	TGTGCCAGCACCGGGGGGCCGAGCACCGGGGAGCTGTTTTTT	CASTGGPSTGELFF
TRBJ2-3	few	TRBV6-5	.	TGTGCCAGCAGTTACTCGACGTCAGGGCCAGATACGCAGTATTTT	CASSYSTSGPDTQYF
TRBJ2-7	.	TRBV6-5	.	TGTGCCAGCAGTTACTCGAGTCGGGCAGGGCGCGACGAGCAGTACTTC	CASSYSSRAGRDEQYF
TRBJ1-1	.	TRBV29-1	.	TGCAGCGTTGTAACTGGACAGTGGAGGACTGAAGCTTTCTTT	CSVVTGQWRTEAFF
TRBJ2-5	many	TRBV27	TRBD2	TGTGCCAGCAGTTTAATGGGAGGGCGGAGGCAAGAGACCCAGTACTTC	CASSLMGGRRQETQYF
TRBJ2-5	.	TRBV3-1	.	TGTGCCAGCAGCCAAGATATTGTGACCCAGTACTTC	CASSQDIVTQYF
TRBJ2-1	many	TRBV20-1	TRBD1	TGCAGTGCTAGAGATCGGGTCAGGGGGTCGTACAATGAGCAGTTCTTC	CSARDRVRGSYNEQFF
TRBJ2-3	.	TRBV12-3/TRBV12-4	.	TGTGCCAGCAGTTTAGGCAAGCGGAGCACAGATGCGCAGTATTTT	CASSLGKRSTDAQYF
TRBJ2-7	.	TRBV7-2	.	TGTGCCAGCAGCCCTGGGACCTCCCAATGGGAGCAGTACTTC	CASSPGTSQWEQYF
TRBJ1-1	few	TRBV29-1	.	TGCAGCGTTGCATCCGGGGCGGGAACTGAAGCTTTCTTT	CSVASGAGTEAFF
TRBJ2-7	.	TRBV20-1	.	TGCAGTGCGACCCGACGTCGCTCCTACGAGCAGTACTTC	CSATRRRSYEQYF